The present T cell receptor (beta chain) was sequenced within a study of T cell repertoires in cytomegalovirus infection. The overall study: From public TCR beta signatures came an indication of both CMV infection and matching HLA type. Whole-study results and caveats: The study found HLA-C-restricted CMV-specific TCR beta clonotypes dominating the ex vivo response. Identification of carriers of CMV plus the relevant HLA was performed using cumulative public TCR beta family frequency.

This clonotype was picked up one time. The antigen is unknown. Using its own MiXCR run on the reads, TCRdb lists one record per CDR3 protein. Here the sample spans roughly 760,000 distinct CDR3 sequences, less than 40% being singletons. The sample taken for sequencing was PBMCs. The sequence was obtained from a human donor in good health (CMV status not recorded). Some clones in this sample may be carry-over from other donors' samples.

Here the CDR3 DNA reads TGTGCCAGCAGATCTAGCGGCCGTGGCTCCTACAATGAGCAGTTCTTC. Its protein product is CASRSSGRGSYNEQFF. The gene calls are TRBV12-3 or TRBV12-4 and TRBJ2-1; TRBD2 agrees at 7 bases. The CDR3 loop spans 16 amino acids. J lost 0 bases, V lost 6 bases, and 8 bases had no gene match.